Following are 17 T cell receptor beta chains from one sample sequenced in a study of T cell changes during pregnancy in multiple sclerosis (dated by TCRdb to between 2018 and 2021). Library preparation was by the immunoSEQ multiplex PCR assay. Drawn from immuneACCESS, this table holds only the in-frame rearrangements with V and J called that TCRdb kept. Clones are partly lost; checked studies trace under half to an unresolved V gene and leave the rest unexplained. The sample table holds around 40,000 clones, of which 80% to 95% were seen once. The ten largest clones represent roughly 29% of the sample. The source material was CD8+ T cells from peripheral blood mononuclear cells, sampled before pregnancy. These receptor sequences come from a female donor with multiple sclerosis, enrolled in a pregnancy study.

CDR3 nucleotides: TGTGCCAGCAGGCCGGCTAGCACATTGGCAGATACGCAGTATTTT. This codes for CASRPASTLADTQYF. The rearrangement joins TRBV28 to TRBJ2-3, with a tentative D call TRBD2 (5 bases). Trimming removed 6 bases from V and 4 bases from J, with 17 bases in between. The CDR3 is 15 residues long. Germline-derived CDR1 and CDR2 are MDHEN and SYDVKM.

This rearrangement joins TRBV5-6 to TRBJ1-3; no clear D. Per the germline V gene, CDR1 is SGHDT and CDR2 is YYEEEE. The V gene lost 6 bases and the J gene lost 2 bases, with 12 bases spanning the gap. The CDR3 totals 14 residues. CDR3 in DNA: TGTGCCAGCACCAGGAGGTCTACTGGAAACACCATATATTTT. This translates into CASTRRSTGNTIYF.

This clone was seen only once. This rearrangement joins TRBV28 to TRBJ2-2; 8 bases align to TRBD2. CDR1 and CDR2 (germline): MDHEN, SYDVKM. CDR3 size: 19 residues. Losses at the gene ends were 2 bases for V and 0 bases for J; bases not matched to a gene: 11. The DNA for the CDR3 is TGTGCCAGCAGTTTAGCAGCGGGAGAGAGTCCCCCGAACACCGGGGAGCTGTTTTTT. Translation gives CASSLAAGESPPNTGELFF.

This clone has a single count. This chain uses TRBV5-1 with TRBJ2-7; 7 nucleotides line up with TRBD2. V dropped 0 bases and J dropped 0; count of bases not matched to a gene: 9. There are 17 residues in the CDR3. Germline CDR1 is SGHRS and CDR2 is YFSETQ. CDR3 DNA sequence: TGCGCCAGCAGCTTGGGGCCGACTAGCCCGAGCTCCTACGAGCAGTACTTC. Protein product: CASSLGPTSPSSYEQYF.

The chain has TRBV6-5 and TRBJ2-7; 8 nucleotides line up with TRBD2. Germline V gene lookup returns CDR1 MNHEY and CDR2 SVGAGI. The CDR3 has 15 amino acids. V shed 6 bases, J shed 2 bases, and the junction held 9 bases outside the gene matches. DNA of the CDR3: TGTGCCAGCAGCTCCACCCCACTAGCGGCCTACGAGCAGTACTTC. It yields the protein CASSSTPLAAYEQYF.

The chain employs TRBV4-1 and TRBJ2-2; D may be TRBD2 (7 bases). The V end was cut by 4 bases, the J end by 6 bases, with 15 bases between. The CDR3 length is 15 residues. In germline, CDR1 is MGHRA, CDR2 YSYEKL. The CDR3 loop is CASSPHGGRAGELFF. CDR3 nucleotides: TGCGCCAGCAGCCCCCACGGGGGGCGTGCCGGGGAGCTGTTTTTT.

The rearrangement uses TRBV14 and TRBJ2-7; 7 nucleotides match TRBD2. CDR3 length: 13 amino acids. J gave up 5 bases and V 4 bases, and 5 bases lay outside the gene matches. Germline CDR1 reads SGHDN; CDR2 reads FVKESK. In DNA, the CDR3 is TGTGCCAGCAGCCCCCGGGGGGTTAACGAGCAGTACTTC. Translated: CASSPRGVNEQYF.

This clone was observed once. This chain uses TRBV5-5 with TRBJ2-1, with 8 bases that match TRBD1. The CDR3 consists of 16 residues. J gave up 1 base and V 5 bases, and 8 bases lay outside the gene matches. CDR1 and CDR2 (germline): SGHKS, YYEKEE (reference sequence). In DNA form, the CDR3 reads TGTGCCAGCAGTTACTTCAGGGGGCGGTCCTACAATGAGCAGTTCTTC. Translated: CASSYFRGRSYNEQFF. The full variable domain, with the rest looked up from reference TRBV5-5 and TRBJ2-1, is DAGVTQSPTHLIKTRGQQVTLRCSPISGHKSVSWYQQVLGQGPQFIFQYYEKEERGRGNFPDRFSARQFPNYSSELNVNALLLGDSALYLCASSYFRGRSYNEQFFGPGTRLTVL.

V usage is TRBV10-3 and J usage is TRBJ2-7; TRBD2 aligns across 8 bases. Germline CDR1 and CDR2: ENHRY and SYGVKD. V lost 4 bases, J lost 5 bases, and 4 bases stayed unmatched. The CDR3 spans 13 residues. Written as DNA, the CDR3 is TGTGCCATCAGTGTGGAAGCGGGAGACGAGCAGTACTTC. This codes for CAISVEAGDEQYF.

This rearrangement joins TRBV9 to TRBJ1-2, with D possibly being TRBD1 (6 bases). V dropped 2 bases and J dropped 6 bases, with 11 bases sitting between them. This CDR3 is built from 13 residues. CDR1 is SGDLS and CDR2 is YYNGEE in the germline V gene. The CDR3 loop reads CASSVPGEHGYTF. CDR3 nucleotide sequence: TGTGCCAGCAGCGTTCCAGGGGAACATGGCTACACCTTC.

V and J are TRBV13 and TRBJ2-2; perhaps TRBD2 as D (5 bases). V shed 5 bases and J shed 5 bases, with 12 bases lying between them. From germline, CDR1 is PRHDT and CDR2 FYEKMQ (reference sequence). The CDR3 is 14 amino acids. The CDR3 region is CASSPEKRTGELFF. CDR3 coding DNA: TGTGCCAGCAGCCCCGAAAAGCGGACCGGGGAGCTGTTTTTT.

This clone was counted between two and nine times. The chain links TRBV27 to TRBJ1-1, with D possibly being TRBD1 (5 bases). Germline V CDR1 and CDR2: MNHEY, SMNVEV (reference sequence). The CDR3 consists of 11 residues. V lost 2 bases, J lost 10 bases, and 8 bases lay in between. The CDR3 DNA sequence: TGTGCCAGCAGTTTAGCAGGGCGAGCTTTCTTT. Its protein is CASSLAGRAFF.

The chain couples TRBV27 to TRBJ2-7; 10 bases line up with TRBD1. V shed 7 bases, J shed 7 bases, and the junction held 7 bases outside the gene matches. Germline V CDR1 and CDR2: MNHEY, SMNVEV (reference sequence). CDR3 size: 13 residues. This CDR3 reads CASIPTGGWEQYF. The CDR3 bases are TGTGCCAGCATTCCGACAGGGGGCTGGGAGCAGTACTTC.

The chain links TRBV30 to TRBJ1-2; 8 bases align to TRBD1. The CDR3 runs 11 residues. Trimming cost V 8 bases and J 8 bases; bases outside gene matches: 7. The germline CDR1 and CDR2 sequences are GTSNPN and SVGIG (reference sequence). The CDR3 DNA sequence: TGTGCCGGACAGGGATTGGGCGGCTACACCTTC. Protein sequence: CAGQGLGGYTF.

The chain is built from TRBV10-2 and TRBJ2-1; tentatively, D is TRBD1 (6 bases). The CDR3 is made up of 14 amino acids. Germline V gene lookup returns CDR1 WSHSY and CDR2 SAAADI. Between the trimmed V and J ends, which lost 4 bases and 10 bases, there was a span of 17 bases. In nucleotides, the CDR3 is TGCGCCAGCAGTGGAGATGCAGGGGCTGGGGAGCAGTTCTTC. Translated, it gives CASSGDAGAGEQFF.

The chain has TRBV2 and TRBJ2-3; no definite D call. The ends were cut back, 3 bases at V and 2 bases at J, with 6 bases in the middle. This CDR3 spans 13 amino acids. Germline V gene sequence: CDR1 SNHLY, CDR2 FYNNEI. CDR3 DNA sequence: TGTGCCAGCAGTGACAGATCCACAGATACGCAGTATTTT. It is translated as CASSDRSTDTQYF.

The V gene is TRBV19, the J gene TRBJ2-1; 8 nucleotides align to TRBD2. The CDR3 is 15 residues long. The trim removed 4 bases at V and 3 bases at J, leaving 5 bases unmatched. The germline CDR1 and CDR2 sequences are LNHDA and SQIVND (reference sequence). CDR3 amino acids: CASSTVAGIYNEQFF. CDR3 coding DNA: TGTGCCAGTAGTACTGTAGCGGGGATCTACAATGAGCAGTTCTTC.